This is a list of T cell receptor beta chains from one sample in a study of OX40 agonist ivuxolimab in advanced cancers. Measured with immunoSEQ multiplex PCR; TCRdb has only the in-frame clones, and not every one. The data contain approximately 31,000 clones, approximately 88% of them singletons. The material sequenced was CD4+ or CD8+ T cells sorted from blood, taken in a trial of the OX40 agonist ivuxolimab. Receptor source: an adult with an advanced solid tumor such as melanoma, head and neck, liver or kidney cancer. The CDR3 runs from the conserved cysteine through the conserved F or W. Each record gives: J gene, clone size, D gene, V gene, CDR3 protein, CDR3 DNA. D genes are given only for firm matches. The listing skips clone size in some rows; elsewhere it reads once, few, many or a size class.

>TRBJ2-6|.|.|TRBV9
CASSVALAGGANVLTF
TGTGCCAGCAGCGTAGCTCTGGCGGGGGGGGCCAACGTCCTGACTTTC
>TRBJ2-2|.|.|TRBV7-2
CASSITGSAGELFF
TGTGCCAGCAGCATAACAGGGTCGGCCGGGGAGCTGTTTTTT
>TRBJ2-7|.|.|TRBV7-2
CASSPDGRGASYEQYF
TGTGCCAGCAGCCCCGACGGCCGGGGGGCTTCCTACGAGCAGTACTTC
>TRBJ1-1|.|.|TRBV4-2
CASSPTLGGTEAFF
TGTGCCAGCAGCCCAACTCTCGGCGGCACTGAAGCTTTCTTT
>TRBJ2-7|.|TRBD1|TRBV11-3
CASSWGQAVYEQYF
TGTGCCAGCAGCTGGGGACAGGCCGTATACGAGCAGTACTTC
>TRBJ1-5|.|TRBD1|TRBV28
CASSSRDSTLSNQPQHF
TGTGCCAGCAGTTCGCGGGACAGCACCCTTAGCAATCAGCCCCAGCATTTT
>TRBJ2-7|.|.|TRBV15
CATSRLGYEQYF
TGTGCCACCAGCCGACTAGGGTACGAGCAGTACTTC
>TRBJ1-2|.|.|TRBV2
CASSEESGLYGYTF
TGTGCCAGCAGTGAAGAATCGGGACTCTATGGCTACACCTTC
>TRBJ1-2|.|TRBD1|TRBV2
CAISDRVDDYGYTF
TGTGCCATTTCGGACAGGGTGGACGACTATGGCTACACCTTC
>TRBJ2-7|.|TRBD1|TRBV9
CASSVGTAYEQYF
TGTGCCAGCAGCGTCGGGACAGCCTACGAGCAGTACTTC
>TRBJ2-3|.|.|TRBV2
CASSEAVALPTDTQYF
TGTGCCAGCAGTGAGGCGGTAGCGCTCCCCACAGATACGCAGTATTTT
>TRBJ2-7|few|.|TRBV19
CASTPDSSYEQYF
TGTGCCAGCACCCCCGACAGCTCCTACGAGCAGTACTTC
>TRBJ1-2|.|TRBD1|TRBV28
CASSLQGAHYGYTF
TGTGCCAGCAGCCTCCAGGGGGCGCACTATGGCTACACCTTC